Here is one T cell receptor (beta chain) with its context. This CDR3 has 14 residues. CDR1 and CDR2 from the germline V gene are GTSNPN and SVGIG (reference sequence). After removal of 6 bases from V and 3 bases from J, the junction contained 9 bases not matched to a gene. This table comes from immunoSEQ multiplex PCR, and its TCRdb copy is limited to in-frame clones, with some not included. The sample carries just under 65,000 clones, around 83% recorded once. This sample was taken from a study of blood T cell repertoires in COVID-19. This sequence originates from a human donor in a cohort sampled during active COVID-19. The sequenced sample consisted of peripheral blood. V gene TRBV30 combines with J gene TRBJ2-7; 9 positions match TRBD1. The CDR3 coding sequence is TGTGCCTGTACACAGGGGGCGAGGGGCTACGAGCAGTACTTC. It specifies CACTQGARGYEQYF.